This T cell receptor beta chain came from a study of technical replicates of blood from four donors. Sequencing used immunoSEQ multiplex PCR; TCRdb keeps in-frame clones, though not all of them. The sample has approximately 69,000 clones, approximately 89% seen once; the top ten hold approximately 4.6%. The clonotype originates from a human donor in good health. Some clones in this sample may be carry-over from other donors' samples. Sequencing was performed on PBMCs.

For the CDR3, the DNA is TGCGCCAGCAGCTTGGCTAGCGCTGGGGATGAGCAGTTCTTC. Translating gives CASSLASAGDEQFF. This sequence joins TRBV4-1 and TRBJ2-1, with D perhaps TRBD2 (6 bases). In germline, CDR1 is MGHRA, CDR2 YSYEKL. This CDR3 is 14 amino acids long. The V end lost 5 bases, the J end lost 8 bases, and 16 bases lay between the germline ends.